Listed below are T cell receptor beta chains from one sample, sequenced in a study of PD-L1 blockade in urothelial cancer. Profiled with immunoSEQ multiplex PCR; TCRdb holds only in-frame clones, not every one. The table includes tens of thousands of clones, roughly 85% detected once. Sequencing was performed on PBMCs, taken around atezolizumab (anti-PD-L1) treatment. These TCRs come from a man between 65 and 85 years old with urothelial cancer. Each CDR3 is given with its conserved first and last residue. D genes are given only for firm matches. The listing skips clone size in some rows; elsewhere it reads once, few, many or a size class.

d_call | clone_size | j_call | v_call | cdr3_nt | cdr3_aa
TRBD1 | - | TRBJ1-1 | TRBV5-1 | TGCGCCAGCAGTCAGGAACAGGGGGCTATGTACACTGAAGCTTTCTTT | CASSQEQGAMYTEAFF
TRBD2 | few | TRBJ2-5 | TRBV7-2 | TGTGCCAGCAGCTCGGGACTAGCGGAGACCCAGTACTTC | CASSSGLAETQYF
- | - | TRBJ2-1 | TRBV20-1 | TGCAGTGCTACTTTTTACAATGAGCAGTTCTTC | CSATFYNEQFF
TRBD2 | - | TRBJ2-1 | TRBV28 | TGTGCCAGCCCCCCGGGGACTAGCGCAGCTTACAATGAGCAGTTCTTC | CASPPGTSAAYNEQFF
- | - | TRBJ2-7 | TRBV14 | TGTGCCAGCAGCCCTTCGACAGGCTTGACGTACGAGCAGTACTTC | CASSPSTGLTYEQYF
TRBD1 | - | TRBJ1-2 | TRBV28 | TGTGCCAGCAGTTTGCTAGGGACAGATTATGGCTACACCTTC | CASSLLGTDYGYTF
- | - | TRBJ1-1 | TRBV19 | TGTGCCAGTAGTCCCCACCGGGGAAGAGAAGCTTTCTTT | CASSPHRGREAFF
TRBD1 | - | TRBJ2-1 | TRBV6-6 | TGTGCCAGCAGTTTGACAGGGCTTCAATCCAATGAGCAGTTCTTC | CASSLTGLQSNEQFF
TRBD1 | - | TRBJ1-3 | TRBV4-1 | TGCGCCAGCAGCCGCCTCCCCGGGACAGGGGGCGTCGAAAACACCATATATTTT | CASSRLPGTGGVENTIYF
TRBD2 | - | TRBJ2-1 | TRBV4-2 | TGTGCCAGCAGCCAAGTTTCGGGGGGCTACAATGAGCAGTTCTTC | CASSQVSGGYNEQFF
- | - | TRBJ2-1 | TRBV19 | TGTGCCAGTAGTATAGTGCGGCTATACACCTACAATGAGCAGTTCTTC | CASSIVRLYTYNEQFF
- | - | TRBJ2-7 | TRBV5-6 | TGTGCCAGCAGCTTGGTGGGCGGGATGAGCGAGCAGTACTTC | CASSLVGGMSEQYF
TRBD1 | few | TRBJ1-2 | TRBV28 | TGTGCCAGCACCTTGGGGGGGGGACAGGGACTTAACTATGGCTACACCTTC | CASTLGGGQGLNYGYTF
- | - | TRBJ2-4 | TRBV5-6 | TGTGCCAGCAGCTTGGAAGGGACAAAAAACATTCAGTACTTC | CASSLEGTKNIQYF
- | - | TRBJ1-1 | TRBV18 | TGTGCCAGCTCACCACGAGGGCAGGGATTCGGGAGGACTGAAGCTTTCTTT | CASSPRGQGFGRTEAFF
- | - | TRBJ1-3 | TRBV15 | TGTGCCACCAGCAGAGATTACACCTCTGGAAACACCATATATTTT | CATSRDYTSGNTIYF
TRBD2 | - | TRBJ2-7 | TRBV18 | TGTGCCAGCTCACCACTTAATAAAGCGGGGTCTACCGAGCAGTACTTC | CASSPLNKAGSTEQYF
TRBD2 | - | TRBJ2-2 | TRBV25-1 | TGTGCCAGCAGTTTCGCCGGGACTAGCGGGAACACCGGGGAGCTGTTTTTT | CASSFAGTSGNTGELFF
TRBD2 | - | TRBJ2-5 | TRBV11-2 | TGTGCCAGCAGCCTCTGGGAAGCGGGAGGGCCGAGGGAGACCCAGTACTTC | CASSLWEAGGPRETQYF
TRBD1 | - | TRBJ1-4 | TRBV5-1 | TGCGCCAGCAGCCCGAGACAGGGGGCTGGTGAAAAACTGTTTTTT | CASSPRQGAGEKLFF
- | - | TRBJ1-1 | TRBV28 | TGTGCCAGCAGAGAGACAGGACCCTTGAACACTGAAGCTTTCTTT | CASRETGPLNTEAFF
- | - | TRBJ2-2 | TRBV14 | TGTGCCAGCAGCCAAGCCCTAGTGGCCACCGGGGAGCTGTTTTTT | CASSQALVATGELFF
TRBD1 | - | TRBJ1-4 | TRBV4-1 | TGCGCCAGCGGACAGGGAGATGAAAAACTGTTTTTT | CASGQGDEKLFF
TRBD1 | - | TRBJ1-2 | TRBV7-9 | TGTGCCAGCAGCCAAGGGACAGGGCTTGGTGGCTACACCTTC | CASSQGTGLGGYTF
- | few | TRBJ2-7 | TRBV15 | TGTGCCACCAGCAGAGATGTGGGGCGCGAGCAGTACTTC | CATSRDVGREQYF
- | - | TRBJ2-5 | TRBV5-4 | TGTGCCAGCAGCGTGGACTCCGGAGGAAAAGAGACCCAGTACTTC | CASSVDSGGKETQYF
- | - | TRBJ2-7 | TRBV5-1 | TGCGCCAGCAGCTTACAGGGTCGGGACGAGCAGTACTTC | CASSLQGRDEQYF
- | - | TRBJ2-3 | TRBV9 | TGTGCCAGCAGCGTAGTGGCCCTGGGGCCAGATACGCAGTATTTT | CASSVVALGPDTQYF
- | - | TRBJ2-1 | TRBV19 | TGTGCCAGTAGTACACCTTCCCCCAGCGGCCTTCACAATGAGCAGTTCTTC | CASSTPSPSGLHNEQFF
TRBD1 | - | TRBJ1-2 | TRBV7-8 | TGTGCCAGCAGCCCCGGGACAGGGGTTCCCCTTAACTATGGCTACACCTTC | CASSPGTGVPLNYGYTF
TRBD2 | once | TRBJ2-7 | TRBV19 | TGTGCCAGTTCGAGAGGGCTAGCGGTGACCTACGAGCAGTACTTC | CASSRGLAVTYEQYF
TRBD2 | once | TRBJ2-1 | TRBV7-8 | TGTGCCAGCAGCAAAGATAAAGGGACTAGCGGGGCCCTTGGTAGCTCCTACAATGAGCAGTTCTTC | CASSKDKGTSGALGSSYNEQFF
- | - | TRBJ2-2 | TRBV18 | TGTGCCAGCTCACCACCGGACACAACCGGGGAGCTGTTTTTT | CASSPPDTTGELFF
- | - | TRBJ2-5 | TRBV5-1 | TGCGCCAGCAGCTTGCCAGGGGAAGAGACCCAGTACTTC | CASSLPGEETQYF
TRBD1 | few | TRBJ1-2 | TRBV6-5 | TGTGCCAGCGCCAGACAGGGGGGAAACTATGGCTACACCTTC | CASARQGGNYGYTF
- | - | TRBJ2-2 | TRBV27 | TGTGCCAGCAGTCCAGGGGACCGGAACACCGGGGAGCTGTTTTTT | CASSPGDRNTGELFF
- | few | TRBJ2-5 | TRBV6-1 | TGTGCCAGCAGTGAAGCGTGGCTAGTCGGGGAGACCCAGTACTTC | CASSEAWLVGETQYF